This entry lists 18 T cell receptor beta chains sequenced from one sample in a study of shared clonotypes between healthy human individuals. The data were produced by immunoSEQ multiplex PCR, yet TCRdb's version contains in-frame clones alone and is incomplete. The sample records some 2,100,000 clones, approximately 94% being singletons. Only CD45RO-negative cells positively selected for CCR7 counted as naive CD8 cells, so terminally differentiated effector memory CD45RA+ cells were excluded. Sequenced sample: naive CD8+ T cells from PBMCs. The receptors were gathered from a man aged 18-30 years in good health. Some clones in this sample may be carry-over from other donors' samples.

The chain is built from TRBV4-1 and TRBJ2-1; 12 bases fit TRBD2. This CDR3 spans 17 amino acids. Per the germline V gene, CDR1 is MGHRA and CDR2 is YSYEKL. V was clipped by 1 base and J by 6 bases; unmatched bases: 7. CDR3 sequence: CASSQAPSGRVGNEQFF. DNA for the CDR3: TGCGCCAGCAGCCAAGCACCTAGCGGGAGGGTGGGCAATGAGCAGTTCTTC.

The chain couples TRBV30 to TRBJ1-6; 7 bases map to TRBD1. After removal of 4 bases from V and 8 bases from J, the junction contained 8 bases not matched to a gene. CDR3 length: 14 amino acids. CDR1 and CDR2 (germline): GTSNPN, SVGIG (reference sequence). The CDR3 DNA is TGTGCCTGGACCGGGGGACAGAGCTATTCACCCCTCCACTTT. This gives the protein CAWTGGQSYSPLHF.

The V gene is TRBV28, the J gene TRBJ2-7; a weak D match, TRBD1 (6 bases). The ends were cut back, 6 bases at V and 3 bases at J, with 15 bases in the middle. The CDR3 has 14 amino acids. Germline assignment: CDR1 MDHEN and CDR2 SYDVKM. The CDR3 DNA follows: TGTGCCAGCAGCGAATCAGGGGCCGACTACGAGCAGTACTTC. Translation: CASSESGADYEQYF. Looking up the rest from reference TRBV28 and TRBJ2-7 gives the full variable domain: DVKVTQSSRYLVKRTGEKVFLECVQDMDHENMFWYRQDPGLGLRLIYFSYDVKMKEKGDIPEGYSVSREKKERFSLILESASTNQTSMYLCASSESGADYEQYFGPGTRLTVT.

V usage is TRBV4-1 and J usage is TRBJ1-5; perhaps TRBD1 as D (5 bases). In germline, CDR1 is MGHRA, CDR2 YSYEKL. Trimming removed 4 bases at V and 6 bases at J, with 19 bases between. This CDR3 is built from 16 residues. The CDR3: CASSLGGGGSGQPQHF. CDR3 bases: TGCGCCAGCAGCCTCGGTGGGGGGGGTTCGGGTCAGCCCCAGCATTTT.

This sequence joins TRBV9 and TRBJ2-7; 7 bases are a match to TRBD2. CDR1 SGDLS and CDR2 YYNGEE come from the germline V gene. V lost 4 bases to trimming and J lost 5 bases; unmatched junction nucleotides: 15. CDR3 length: 16 amino acids. The CDR3 region has the DNA TGTGCCAGCAGCACCCCTGTTAAAGGGAGGGAAGACGAGCAGTACTTC. This codes for CASSTPVKGREDEQYF.

The rearrangement links TRBV10-2 to TRBJ2-3; tentative D call: TRBD2 (5 bases). Trimming took 3 bases from V and 4 from J, leaving 11 bases between them. Per the germline V gene, CDR1 is WSHSY and CDR2 is SAAADI. The CDR3 covers 14 residues. Written as DNA, the CDR3 is TGCGCCAGCAGTGAAATCGACTACTCAGATACGCAGTATTTT. Translation gives CASSEIDYSDTQYF.

This chain uses TRBV5-5 with TRBJ1-2; no clear D. Germline V gene lookup returns CDR1 SGHKS and CDR2 YYEKEE (reference sequence). The V and J ends lost 1 base and 8 bases respectively, with 9 bases between them. The CDR3 is 12 amino acids. In nucleotides, the CDR3 is TGTGCCAGCAGCTTGTATGGGCGCGGCTACACCTTC. Translated, it gives CASSLYGRGYTF.

This clone was picked up one time. The V call is TRBV6-6, the J call TRBJ2-1; 12 nucleotides match TRBD2. J gave up 5 bases and V 3 bases, and 2 bases lay outside the gene matches. The CDR3 is 15 amino acids. Germline values: CDR1 MNHNY, CDR2 SVGAGI (reference sequence). CDR3 sequence (DNA): TGTGCCAGCAGTTATTGGACTAGCGGGAACAATGAGCAGTTCTTC. Amino acids: CASSYWTSGNNEQFF.

The chain joins TRBV7-9 to TRBJ2-1; D tentatively reads TRBD1 or TRBD2 (5 bases each). Germline CDR1 is SEHNR and CDR2 is FQNEAQ (reference sequence). With 5 bases removed from V and 9 bases from J, the gap between germline ends came to 14 bases. The CDR3 length is 13 residues. This CDR3 is CASSTRRDVEQFF. The DNA for the CDR3 is TGTGCCAGCAGCACCCGCAGGGACGTTGAGCAGTTCTTC. Based on the CDR3 plus reference TRBV7-9 and TRBJ2-1, the full variable domain is DTGVSQNPRHKITKRGQNVTFRCDPISEHNRLYWYRQTLGQGPEFLTYFQNEAQLEKSRLLSDRFSAERPKGSFSTLEIQRTEQGDSAMYLCASSTRRDVEQFFGPGTRLTVL.

The rearrangement links TRBV10-3 to TRBJ1-1; tentatively, D is TRBD1 (6 bases). CDR3 length: 15 amino acids. With 0 bases removed from V and 4 bases from J, the gap between germline ends came to 12 bases. Germline CDR1 is ENHRY and CDR2 is SYGVKD. The CDR3 DNA sequence: TGTGCCATCAGTGAGTCGGGGGGGGCTCCCACTGAAGCTTTCTTT. Protein: CAISESGGAPTEAFF.

The chain is built from TRBV27 and TRBJ1-2, with D unclear. The V gene's germline CDR1 is MNHEY and CDR2 SMNVEV (reference sequence). V was cut by 6 bases and J by 0 bases, with 11 bases left in between. This CDR3 is 14 amino acids long. In DNA form, the CDR3 reads TGTGCCAGCAGGGGCTCAACAGCTAACTATGGCTACACCTTC. It is translated as CASRGSTANYGYTF.

Concerning this clone itself: The junction departs from the called germline gene at one end, perhaps through a read error. CDR3 region: CASSVAGNAGTGGGYTF. The CDR3 DNA reads TGTGCCAGCAGCGTAGCGGGTAATGCCGGGACAGGGGGAGGCTACACCTTC. The chain combines TRBV7-9 with TRBJ1-2, with 11 bases matching TRBD1. Germline CDR1 is SEHNR and CDR2 is FQNEAQ (reference sequence). The CDR3 loop spans 17 amino acids.

The genes are TRBV27 and TRBJ2-2, with unresolved D. V was shortened by 0 bases and J by 0 bases, with 17 bases between the two germline ends. Germline V gene sequence: CDR1 MNHEY, CDR2 SMNVEV (reference sequence). The CDR3 totals 19 residues. CDR3 nucleotide sequence: TGTGCCAGCAGTTTATCGCTGGGTCGGCAGCCCGCGAACACCGGGGAGCTGTTTTTT. Protein sequence: CASSLSLGRQPANTGELFF.

The chain has TRBV7-9 and TRBJ2-7; TRBD1 might be the D (5 bases). This CDR3 has 14 residues. V was pared by 1 base and J by 3 bases, with 10 bases between. From germline, CDR1 is SEHNR and CDR2 FQNEAQ (reference sequence). In DNA form, the CDR3 reads TGTGCCAGCAGCTTAGGACAGATATTCTACGAGCAGTACTTC. This gives the protein CASSLGQIFYEQYF.

Note on this clone: The sample has other DNA sequences that encode this CDR3 too. The rearrangement uses TRBV19 and TRBJ2-2; maybe TRBD2 (5 bases). The CDR3 spans 14 residues. V lost 3 bases, J lost 1 base, and 6 bases lay in between. Per the germline V gene, CDR1 is LNHDA and CDR2 is SQIVND (reference sequence). The CDR3, as DNA: TGTGCCAGTAGTATTGGACTGAACACCGGGGAGCTGTTTTTT. Its protein is CASSIGLNTGELFF.

Notes on this clone: The same CDR3 arises from other DNA sequences in this sample as well. The chain uses TRBV19 and TRBJ1-1; D ambiguous. The CDR3 spans 13 residues. Looked up from germline, CDR1 is LNHDA and CDR2 is SQIVND (reference sequence). V lost 1 base, J lost 4 bases, and 7 bases lay in between. For the CDR3, the DNA is TGTGCCAGTAGTATAGGAAAACGCACTGAAGCTTTCTTT. Amino acids: CASSIGKRTEAFF.

V and J are TRBV7-2 and TRBJ2-7, with D perhaps being TRBD1 or TRBD2 (5 bases each). The CDR3 contains 14 residues. The germline V gene encodes CDR1 SGHTA and CDR2 FQGNSA. V was trimmed by 4 bases and J by 3 bases, leaving 13 bases between them. This CDR3 reads CASSSRDAYYEQYF. DNA for the CDR3: TGTGCCAGCAGCTCACGGGACGCCTACTACGAGCAGTACTTC.

The chain uses TRBV6-1 and TRBJ2-2, with 9 bases fitting TRBD2. This CDR3 has 16 residues. Germline CDR1 MNHNS, CDR2 SASEGT. Trimming cost V 4 bases and J 5 bases; bases outside gene matches: 8. CDR3 DNA sequence: TGTGCCAGCAGTGTGATACTAGCGGGCCCGACCGGGGAGCTGTTTTTT. Its translation: CASSVILAGPTGELFF.